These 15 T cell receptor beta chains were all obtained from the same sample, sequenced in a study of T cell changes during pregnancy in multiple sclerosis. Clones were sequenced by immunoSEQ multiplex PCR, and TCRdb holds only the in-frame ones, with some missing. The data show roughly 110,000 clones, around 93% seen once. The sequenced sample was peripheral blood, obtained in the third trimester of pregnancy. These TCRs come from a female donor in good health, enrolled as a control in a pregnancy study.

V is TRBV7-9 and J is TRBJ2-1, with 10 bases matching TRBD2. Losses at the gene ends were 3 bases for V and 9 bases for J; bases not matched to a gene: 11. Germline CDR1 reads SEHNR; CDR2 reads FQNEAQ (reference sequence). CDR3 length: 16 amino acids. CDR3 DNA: TGTGCCAGCAGCTTCTTAGTGAGCGGGGGGGCAGGTGAGCAGTTCTTC. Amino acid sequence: CASSFLVSGGAGEQFF. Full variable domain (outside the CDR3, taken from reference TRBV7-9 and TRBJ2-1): DTGVSQNPRHKITKRGQNVTFRCDPISEHNRLYWYRQTLGQGPEFLTYFQNEAQLEKSRLLSDRFSAERPKGSFSTLEIQRTEQGDSAMYLCASSFLVSGGAGEQFFGPGTRLTVL.

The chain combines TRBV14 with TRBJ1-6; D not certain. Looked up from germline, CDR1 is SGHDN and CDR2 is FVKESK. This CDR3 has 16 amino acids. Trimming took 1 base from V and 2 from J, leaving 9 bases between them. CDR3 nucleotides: TGTGCCAGCAGCCAAGGTTTACATACCTATAATTCACCCCTCCACTTT. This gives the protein CASSQGLHTYNSPLHF.

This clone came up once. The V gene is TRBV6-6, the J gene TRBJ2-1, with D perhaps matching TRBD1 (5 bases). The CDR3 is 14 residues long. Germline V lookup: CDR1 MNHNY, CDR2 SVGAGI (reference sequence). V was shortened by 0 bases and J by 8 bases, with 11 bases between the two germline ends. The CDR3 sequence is CASSYSPGWDEQFF. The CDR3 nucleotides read TGTGCCAGCAGTTACTCGCCAGGGTGGGATGAGCAGTTCTTC.

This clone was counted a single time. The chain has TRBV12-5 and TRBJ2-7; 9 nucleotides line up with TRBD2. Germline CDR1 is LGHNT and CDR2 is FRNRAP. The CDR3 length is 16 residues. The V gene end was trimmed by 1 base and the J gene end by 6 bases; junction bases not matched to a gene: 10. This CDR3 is CASGLGPGLAGTEQYF. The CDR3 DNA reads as TGTGCTAGTGGTTTGGGACCCGGGCTAGCGGGGACCGAGCAGTACTTC.

The CDR3 here is CASSDPENGFRRYGYTF. As DNA, the CDR3 is TGTGCCAGCAGTGACCCAGAAAACGGGTTTAGGAGGTATGGCTACACCTTC. V gene TRBV6-4 combines with J gene TRBJ1-2; no firm D call. Trimming took 2 bases from V and 5 from J, leaving 21 bases between them. CDR1 is MRHNA and CDR2 is SNTAGT in the germline V gene. The length of the CDR3 is 17 residues.

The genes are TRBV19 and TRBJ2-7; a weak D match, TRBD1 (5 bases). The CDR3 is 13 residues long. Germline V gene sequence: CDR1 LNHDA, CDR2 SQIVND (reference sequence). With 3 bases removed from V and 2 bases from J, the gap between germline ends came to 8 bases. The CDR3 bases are TGTGCCAGTAGTATGGGGCTAGCCTACGAGCAGTACTTC. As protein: CASSMGLAYEQYF.

The CDR3 DNA is TGTGCCAGCAACCCCCGGGTCCAGGGAGGCTACACCTTC. Its protein is CASNPRVQGGYTF. This rearrangement joins TRBV5-5 to TRBJ1-2; possibly TRBD1 for D (5 bases). Germline CDR1 and CDR2: SGHKS and YYEKEE (reference sequence). This CDR3 is 13 amino acids long. V gave up 6 bases and J gave up 8 bases, with 17 bases separating them.

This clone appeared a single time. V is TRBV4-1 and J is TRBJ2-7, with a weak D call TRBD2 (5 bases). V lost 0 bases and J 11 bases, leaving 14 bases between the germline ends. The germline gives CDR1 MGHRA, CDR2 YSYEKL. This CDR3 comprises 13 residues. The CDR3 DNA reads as TGCGCCAGCAGCCAAGATCCCGAGGAGGTTGAGTACTTC. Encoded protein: CASSQDPEEVEYF.

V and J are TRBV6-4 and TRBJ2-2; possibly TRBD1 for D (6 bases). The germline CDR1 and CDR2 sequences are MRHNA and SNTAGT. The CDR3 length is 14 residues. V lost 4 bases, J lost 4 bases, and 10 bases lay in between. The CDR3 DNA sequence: TGTGCCAGCAGTGCACAGGGACCCACCGGGGAGCTGTTTTTT. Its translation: CASSAQGPTGELFF.

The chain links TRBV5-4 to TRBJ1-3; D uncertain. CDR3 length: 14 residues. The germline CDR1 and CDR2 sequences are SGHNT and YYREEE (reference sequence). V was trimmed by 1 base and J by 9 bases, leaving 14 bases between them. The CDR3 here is CASSLSYAGSTIYF. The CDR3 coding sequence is TGTGCCAGCAGCTTGTCCTACGCGGGGAGCACCATATATTTT.

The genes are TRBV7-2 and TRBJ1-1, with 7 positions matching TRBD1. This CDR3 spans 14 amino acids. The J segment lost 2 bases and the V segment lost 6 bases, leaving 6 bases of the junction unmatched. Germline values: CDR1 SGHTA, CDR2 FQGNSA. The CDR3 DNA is TGTGCCAGCAGTACCGGGACAGCTAACACTGAAGCTTTCTTT. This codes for CASSTGTANTEAFF.

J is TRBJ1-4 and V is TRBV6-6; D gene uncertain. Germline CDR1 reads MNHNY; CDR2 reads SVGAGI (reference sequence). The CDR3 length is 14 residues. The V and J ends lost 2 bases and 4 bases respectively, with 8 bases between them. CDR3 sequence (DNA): TGTGCCAGCAGTTACGGGCAGAGTAATGAAAAACTGTTTTTT. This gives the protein CASSYGQSNEKLFF.

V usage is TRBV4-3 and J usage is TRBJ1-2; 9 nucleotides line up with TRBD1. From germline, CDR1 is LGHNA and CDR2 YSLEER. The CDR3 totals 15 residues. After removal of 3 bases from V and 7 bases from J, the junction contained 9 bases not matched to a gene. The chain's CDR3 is CASSQDYTGGRGYTF. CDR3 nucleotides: TGCGCCAGCAGCCAGGACTACACAGGGGGCCGTGGCTACACCTTC.

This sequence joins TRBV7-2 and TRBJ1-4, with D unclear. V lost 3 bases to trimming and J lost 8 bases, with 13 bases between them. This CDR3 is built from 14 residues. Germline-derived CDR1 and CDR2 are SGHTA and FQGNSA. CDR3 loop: CASSLGRNREKLFF. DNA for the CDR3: TGTGCCAGCAGCTTGGGCAGGAATCGGGAAAAACTGTTTTTT.

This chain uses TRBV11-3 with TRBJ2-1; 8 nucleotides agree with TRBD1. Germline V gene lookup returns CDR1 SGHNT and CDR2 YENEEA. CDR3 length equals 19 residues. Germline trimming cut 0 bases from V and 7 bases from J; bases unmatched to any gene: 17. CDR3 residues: CASSLDRSLSGQEMNEQFF. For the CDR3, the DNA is TGTGCCAGCAGCTTAGATAGATCCCTATCGGGACAGGAGATGAATGAGCAGTTCTTC.